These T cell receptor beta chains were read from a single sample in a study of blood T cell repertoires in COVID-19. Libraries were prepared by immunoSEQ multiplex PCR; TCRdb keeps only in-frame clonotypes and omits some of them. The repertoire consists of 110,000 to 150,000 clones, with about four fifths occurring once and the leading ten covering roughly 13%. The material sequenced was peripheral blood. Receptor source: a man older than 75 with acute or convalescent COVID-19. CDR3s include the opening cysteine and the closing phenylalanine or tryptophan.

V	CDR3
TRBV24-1	CATSTSGGMKETQYF
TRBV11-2	CASSLLTGDATNEKLFF
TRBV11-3	CASSLSDNNEQFF
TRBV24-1	CATSDGLAAGATDTQYF
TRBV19	CASRIGTAYEQYF
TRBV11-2	CASSPWGGLGADTQYF
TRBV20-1	CSARPYNEQFF
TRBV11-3	CASSLVAGGLKFF
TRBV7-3	CASSLTPAGGPVTDTQYF
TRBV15	CATSREAPGMNTEAFF
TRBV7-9	CASTVFTGELFF
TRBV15	CATSRDSGSNQPQHF
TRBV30	CAWARDEQFF
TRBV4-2	CASSKEGSSGNTIYF
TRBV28	CASSPLTSGYEQFF
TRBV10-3	CAIRASLDETQYF
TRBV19	CASSKQRVGTSLYGSNQPQHF
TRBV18	CASSPATGFANEKLFF
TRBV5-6	CASSLQGARAFF
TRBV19	CASSILGQGRASGANVLTF
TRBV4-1	CASSQGILRSRSGNTIYF
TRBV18	CASSPREGLEAFF
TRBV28	CASSKGGPGQPQHF
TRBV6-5	CASSYTSGGSGDTQYF
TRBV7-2	CASSYTGTGAYNEQFF
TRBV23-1	CASSSTGGPAKNIQYF
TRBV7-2	CASSPGQGYGYTF
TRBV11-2	CASRPRQGLTLEQYF
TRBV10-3	CATRGGVRREQFF
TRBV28	CASTRDRQKTGELFF
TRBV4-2	CASNYVGSPLHF
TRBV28	CASSPTSGGRGTQYF
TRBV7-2	CASSLGPSEKLFF
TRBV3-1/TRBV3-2	CASSQDFGRAGGYTF
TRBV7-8	CASSLAQTGSRSPLHF
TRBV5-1	CASTRGGESTQYF
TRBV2	CASSEGDRGLQQYF
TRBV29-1	CSVGGTSLGETQYF
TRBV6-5	CASSGTATSTDTQYF
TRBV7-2	CASSLEGSPVSPLHF
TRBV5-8	CASSLTGGRTEAFF
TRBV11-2	CASSSLPRGRWETQYF
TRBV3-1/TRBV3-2	CASSQDFGAPGQRANTEAFF
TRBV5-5	CASGTGSTNEKLFF
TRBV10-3	CAISRDSNSNQPQHF
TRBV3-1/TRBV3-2	CASSPGGGRNQPQHF
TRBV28	CASSLSGSRETQYF
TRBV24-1	CATSGTSGGGTDTQYF
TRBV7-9	CASSRASGGADTQYF
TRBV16	CASSQPGGQPQHF
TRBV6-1	CASSAPTSGGSYEQYF
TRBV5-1	CASSLVQGMAGELFF
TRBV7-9	CASSLGQGSEKLFF
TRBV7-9	CASSSSLAGEETQYF
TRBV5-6	CASSRPRQGLGEQFF
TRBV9	CASSLTPRTSGGGNEQFF
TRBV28	CASSLVARYLTYEQYF